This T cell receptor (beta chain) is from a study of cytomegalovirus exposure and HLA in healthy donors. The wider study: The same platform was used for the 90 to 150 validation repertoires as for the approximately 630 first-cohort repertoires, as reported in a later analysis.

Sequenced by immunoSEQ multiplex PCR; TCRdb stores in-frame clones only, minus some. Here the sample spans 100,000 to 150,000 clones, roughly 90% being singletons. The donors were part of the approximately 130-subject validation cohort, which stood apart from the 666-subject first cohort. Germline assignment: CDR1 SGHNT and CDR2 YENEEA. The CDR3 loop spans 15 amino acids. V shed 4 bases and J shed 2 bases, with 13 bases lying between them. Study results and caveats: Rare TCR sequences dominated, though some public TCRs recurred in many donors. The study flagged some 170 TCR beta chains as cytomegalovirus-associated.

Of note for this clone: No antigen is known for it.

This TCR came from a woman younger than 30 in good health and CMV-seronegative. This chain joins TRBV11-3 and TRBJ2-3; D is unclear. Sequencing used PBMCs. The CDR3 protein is CASSSRGFYTDTQYF. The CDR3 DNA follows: TGTGCCAGCAGCTCAAGAGGCTTCTACACAGATACGCAGTATTTT.